The 23 T cell receptor beta chains below come from one sample, sequenced in a study of blood T cell repertoires in COVID-19. Using immunoSEQ multiplex PCR, the repertoire was profiled, and TCRdb retains in-frame clones only, with some absent. The table records fewer than 130,000 clones, roughly 76% of them present only once. Sequencing was carried out using peripheral blood. The source is a woman aged 60-75 years with acute or convalescent COVID-19.

The V gene is TRBV10-3, the J gene TRBJ1-4; D not resolved. This CDR3 is built from 17 residues. Germline loops: CDR1 ENHRY, CDR2 SYGVKD. V dropped 2 bases and J dropped 1 base, with 14 bases sitting between them. As DNA, the CDR3 is TGTGCCATCAGTGAGGTCCCTCCGACACAAACTAATGAAAAACTGTTTTTT. Protein sequence: CAISEVPPTQTNEKLFF.

The gene calls are TRBV6-5 and TRBJ1-2, with 8 bases that match TRBD1. The V gene's germline CDR1 is MNHEY and CDR2 SVGAGI. The V and J ends lost 0 bases and 4 bases, in that order; junction bases with no gene match: 7. The CDR3 totals 16 residues. CDR3 protein: CASSYSRGQGPYGYTF. The DNA of the CDR3 is TGTGCCAGCAGTTACTCGAGAGGACAGGGTCCCTATGGCTACACCTTC.

The chain carries TRBV19 and TRBJ1-6; TRBD1 aligns across 7 bases. Germline V gives CDR1 LNHDA, CDR2 SQIVND (reference sequence). V trimming: 3 bases; J trimming: 7 bases; junction bases outside the gene matches: 6. The CDR3 has 15 residues. In DNA form, the CDR3 reads TGTGCCAGTAGTATGTCGGACAGGAAAAATTCACCCCTCCACTTT. Translated, it gives CASSMSDRKNSPLHF.

The J gene is TRBJ2-1, the V gene TRBV18; 7 bases fit TRBD1. The CDR3 is 13 residues long. Germline CDR1 reads KGHSH; CDR2 reads LQKENI. J lost 10 bases, V lost 2 bases, and 5 bases had no gene match. The CDR3: CASSPRGGGEQFF. The CDR3 DNA is TGTGCCAGCTCACCAAGAGGGGGCGGCGAGCAGTTCTTC. The full variable domain, in which reference TRBV18 and TRBJ2-1 provide the parts outside the CDR3, is NAGVMQNPRHLVRRRGQEARLRCSPMKGHSHVYWYRQLPEEGLKFMVYLQKENIIDESGMPKERFSAEFPKEGPSILRIQQVVRGDSAAYFCASSPRGGGEQFFGPGTRLTVL.

The chain employs TRBV3-1 (or the pseudogene TRBV3-2) and TRBJ2-7; 7 bases are shared with TRBD1. CDR1 is LGHDT, CDR2 YNNKEL, per germline (reference sequence). With V trimmed by 3 bases and J by 9 bases, 8 bases remained unmatched. The CDR3 runs 13 residues. The CDR3 region is CASSQTRQGWQYF. The CDR3 DNA reads as TGTGCCAGCAGCCAGACGAGACAGGGTTGGCAGTACTTC.

This CDR3 reads CASSEASRGNYGYTF. DNA for the CDR3: TGTGCCAGCAGTGAAGCTAGTCGGGGGAACTATGGCTACACCTTC. This chain joins TRBV2 and TRBJ1-2; tentative D call: TRBD1 (5 bases). The CDR3 has 15 amino acids. Deletions cut 0 bases from V and 2 bases from J, with 10 bases between. CDR1 is SNHLY and CDR2 is FYNNEI in the germline V gene.

The chain has TRBV25-1 and TRBJ1-5; D not certain. The CDR3 loop spans 14 amino acids. With 3 bases removed from V and 4 bases from J, the gap between germline ends came to 10 bases. Germline CDR1 reads MGHDK; CDR2 reads SYGVNS. The CDR3 here is CASSEVEGNQPQHF. CDR3 nucleotides: TGTGCCAGCAGTGAGGTGGAGGGAAATCAGCCCCAGCATTTT.

This chain joins TRBV6-5 and TRBJ1-3, with TRBD1 identical over 8 bases. The CDR3 length is 14 residues. V was pared by 9 bases and J by 1 base, with 5 bases of the junction left unmatched. Looked up from germline, CDR1 is MNHEY and CDR2 is SVGAGI. The CDR3 spells CASHTGGSGNTIYF. CDR3 in DNA: TGTGCCAGTCATACAGGGGGTTCTGGAAACACCATATATTTT.

CDR3 nucleotides: TGTGCCAGCAGCTTAGGAGACAGGGACTTCGGAAACACCATATATTTT. Amino acids: CASSLGDRDFGNTIYF. The chain employs TRBV11-1 and TRBJ1-3, with 7 bases matching TRBD1. The CDR3 sequence is 16 residues long. The germline gives CDR1 SGHAT, CDR2 FQDESV (reference sequence). Trimming cost V 1 base and J 4 bases; bases outside gene matches: 7.

The chain combines TRBV7-9 with TRBJ2-3, with 9 bases identical to TRBD2. The V gene end was trimmed by 2 bases and the J gene end by 3 bases; junction bases not matched to a gene: 6. Germline CDR1 SEHNR, CDR2 FQNEAQ (reference sequence). This CDR3 spans 16 amino acids. CDR3 protein: CASSLWRGGKTDTQYF. In nucleotides, the CDR3 is TGTGCCAGCAGCTTATGGCGGGGGGGTAAGACAGATACGCAGTATTTT.

The V call is TRBV28, the J call TRBJ1-2, with TRBD1 matching over 9 bases. Germline CDR1 MDHEN, CDR2 SYDVKM. CDR3 length: 15 residues. V shed 4 bases, J shed 5 bases, and the junction held 8 bases outside the gene matches. The CDR3 here is CASSSSGTGKYGYTF. The CDR3 DNA follows: TGTGCCAGCAGTTCTTCCGGGACAGGGAAGTATGGCTACACCTTC.

J is TRBJ1-2 and V is TRBV7-8, with D uncertain. Germline values: CDR1 SGHVS, CDR2 FQNEAQ. V lost 1 base and J 2 bases, leaving 5 bases between the germline ends. This CDR3 is built from 13 residues. Written as DNA, the CDR3 is TGTGCCAGCAGCTTAGAGCGGAACTATGGCTACACCTTC. It yields the protein CASSLERNYGYTF.

The rearrangement joins TRBV11-2 to TRBJ2-3; the match to TRBD2 covers 14 bases. CDR1 is SGHAT, CDR2 FQNNGV, per germline. The CDR3 covers 19 residues. With 4 bases clipped from V and 0 bases from J, the junction kept 9 bases outside the gene matches. The CDR3 nucleotides read TGTGCCAGCAGCTCCCACGGGACTAGCGGGGGTAGAAGCACAGATACGCAGTATTTT. Protein product: CASSSHGTSGGRSTDTQYF. The variable domain in full, with the rest retrieved from reference TRBV11-2 and TRBJ2-3, is EAGVAQSPRYKIIEKRQSVAFWCNPISGHATLYWYQQILGQGPKLLIQFQNNGVVDDSQLPKDRFSAERLKGVDSTLKIQPAKLEDSAVYLCASSSHGTSGGRSTDTQYFGPGTRLTVL.

This clone was observed a handful of times. This chain links TRBV27 with TRBJ1-2; 7 bases fit TRBD1. The J segment lost 4 bases and the V segment lost 2 bases, leaving 4 bases of the junction unmatched. The CDR3 consists of 14 residues. In germline, CDR1 is MNHEY, CDR2 SMNVEV (reference sequence). In DNA, the CDR3 is TGTGCCAGCAGTTTAAGGGGACAGTCCTATGGCTACACCTTC. Protein: CASSLRGQSYGYTF.

The genes are TRBV18 and TRBJ1-5; D is uncertain. V lost 4 bases to trimming and J lost 0 bases, with 13 bases between them. The CDR3 loop spans 16 amino acids. The germline V gene encodes CDR1 KGHSH and CDR2 LQKENI. CDR3 DNA: TGTGCCAGCTCACTGAGACATATAGATAGCAATCAGCCCCAGCATTTT. It is translated as CASSLRHIDSNQPQHF.

The V call is TRBV5-1, the J call TRBJ1-3; no firm D call. Germline V gene data show CDR1 as SGHRS and CDR2 as YFSETQ. V gave up 0 bases and J gave up 7 bases, with 8 bases separating them. This CDR3 spans 13 amino acids. The CDR3 DNA follows: TGCGCCAGCAGCTTGGATACGGTGAACACCATATATTTT. This codes for CASSLDTVNTIYF.

This chain links TRBV10-2 with TRBJ1-2; 10 positions match TRBD1. CDR1 is WSHSY and CDR2 is SAAADI in the germline V gene. Germline trimming cut 6 bases from V and 6 bases from J; bases unmatched to any gene: 13. The CDR3 runs to 16 residues. CDR3 DNA sequence: TGCGCCAGCAGCAATGCGGGGACAGGGGCGATTCATGGCTACACCTTC. Translating gives CASSNAGTGAIHGYTF.

The chain is built from TRBV5-1 and TRBJ1-4; TRBD1 matches 10 bases. This CDR3 region has 16 residues. J gave up 2 bases and V 5 bases, and 6 bases lay outside the gene matches. Germline assignment: CDR1 SGHRS and CDR2 YFSETQ. In DNA, the CDR3 is TGCGCCAGCAGGGGGGACAGGGGTTCGACTAATGAAAAACTGTTTTTT. Amino acids: CASRGDRGSTNEKLFF. The whole variable domain, filled in from reference TRBV5-1 and TRBJ1-4, reads KAGVTQTPRYLIKTRGQQVTLSCSPISGHRSVSWYQQTPGQGLQFLFEYFSETQRNKGNFPGRFSGRQFSNSRSEMNVSTLELGDSALYLCASRGDRGSTNEKLFFGSGTQLSVL.

The chain joins TRBV6-5 to TRBJ1-2; tentatively, D is TRBD1 (6 bases). V shed 0 bases and J shed 8 bases, with 13 bases lying between them. Germline V gene lookup returns CDR1 MNHEY and CDR2 SVGAGI. This CDR3 is 14 amino acids long. The CDR3 coding sequence is TGTGCCAGCAGTTACTCTTACAGGGCCCGGGGCTACACCTTC. This sequence encodes CASSYSYRARGYTF.

The chain's CDR3 is CASSLGEERRQYF. CDR3 coding DNA: TGTGCCAGCAGCTTAGGAGAAGAACGAAGGCAGTATTTT. The chain couples TRBV7-2 to TRBJ2-3; the D is unclear. The CDR3 contains 13 residues. V gave up 1 base and J gave up 11 bases, with 13 bases separating them. The V gene's germline CDR1 is SGHTA and CDR2 FQGNSA.

This clone was observed a few times. This chain uses TRBV4-1 with TRBJ1-4; D not resolved. This CDR3 region has 16 residues. The germline gives CDR1 MGHRA, CDR2 YSYEKL. V was cut by 5 bases and J by 4 bases, with 17 bases left in between. The chain's CDR3 is CASSSTITALNEKLFF. The CDR3 bases are TGCGCCAGCAGCTCCACCATCACAGCCCTTAATGAAAAACTGTTTTTT.

This rearrangement joins TRBV6-5 to TRBJ1-1, with 7 bases aligning to TRBD1. From germline, CDR1 is MNHEY and CDR2 SVGAGI. Unmatched junction bases numbered 4, after V lost 6 bases and J lost 3 bases. This CDR3 has 13 amino acids. Here the CDR3 DNA reads TGTGCCAGCAGATTCGGGACAGACACTGAAGCTTTCTTT. Translation: CASRFGTDTEAFF.

The J gene is TRBJ1-4, the V gene TRBV5-4, with 8 bases fitting TRBD1. V dropped 4 bases and J dropped 4; count of bases not matched to a gene: 6. The CDR3 runs to 15 residues. CDR1 SGHNT and CDR2 YYREEE come from the germline V gene (reference sequence). The CDR3 is CASSGTGGLNEKLFF. The CDR3 DNA is TGTGCCAGCAGCGGAACAGGGGGTCTTAATGAAAAACTGTTTTTT.